Sequencing of this TCR beta chain was carried out in a study of monozygotic twins with inflammatory bowel disease. The authors isolated total RNA from whole blood without sorting T cells. Findings of the study overall: Healthy twins showed more clonotype sharing with others than IBD patients, especially patients with disease activity. Among IBD patients, TCRbeta diversity (inverse Simpson) was lower than in healthy co-twins.

Details on this clonotype: What it recognizes is unknown.

The UMIs carried a 6-nucleotide sample barcode, and they were added by template switching. TCRdb re-called the 5' RACE reads and catalogs CDR3 proteins one per entry, DNA excluded. The listing contains 200,000 to 250,000 distinct CDR3 sequences. This sequence was found in a human donor with ulcerative colitis or Crohn's disease, or a healthy co-twin of an affected twin (not recorded which). Sequences were obtained from blood.

This CDR3 is CASSPPDNRGRGGELFF. This sequence joins TRBV5-5 and TRBJ2-2; TCRdb's D call, TRBD1, is unchecked because there is no DNA. Per the germline V gene, CDR1 is SGHKS and CDR2 is YYEKEE (reference sequence). The length of the CDR3 is 17 residues.